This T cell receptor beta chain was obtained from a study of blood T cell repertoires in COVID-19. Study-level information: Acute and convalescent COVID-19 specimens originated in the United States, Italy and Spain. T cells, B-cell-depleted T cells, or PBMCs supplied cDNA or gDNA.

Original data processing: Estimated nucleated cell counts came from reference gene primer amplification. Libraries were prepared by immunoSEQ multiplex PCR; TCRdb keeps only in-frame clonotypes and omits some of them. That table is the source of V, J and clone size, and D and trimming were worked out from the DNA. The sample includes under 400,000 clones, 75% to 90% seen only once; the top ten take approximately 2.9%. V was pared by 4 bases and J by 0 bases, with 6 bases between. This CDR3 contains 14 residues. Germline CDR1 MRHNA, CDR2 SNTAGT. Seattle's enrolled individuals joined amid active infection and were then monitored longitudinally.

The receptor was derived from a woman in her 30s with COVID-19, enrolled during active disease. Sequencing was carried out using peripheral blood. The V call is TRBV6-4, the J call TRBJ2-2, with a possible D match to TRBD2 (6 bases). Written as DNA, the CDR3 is TGTGCCAGCAGTGCGGGAGCGAACACCGGGGAGCTGTTTTTT. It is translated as CASSAGANTGELFF.